A single sample gave rise to the 12 T cell receptor beta chains below, sequenced in a study of blood T cell repertoires in COVID-19. Clones were sequenced by immunoSEQ multiplex PCR, and TCRdb holds only the in-frame ones, with some missing. The sample consists of hundreds of thousands of clones, approximately 85% of them appearing once. What was sequenced was PBMCs or T cells enriched from blood (not recorded which). Receptors were obtained from a man aged 30 to 39 who had recovered from COVID-19.

V is TRBV9 and J is TRBJ1-1; the D gene is possibly TRBD1 (5 bases). This CDR3 has 15 residues. The V end lost 3 bases, the J end lost 1 base, and 13 bases lay between the germline ends. Germline CDR1 reads SGDLS; CDR2 reads YYNGEE. Here the CDR3 reads CASSGLTGGNTEAFF. The CDR3 DNA reads as TGTGCCAGCAGCGGCCTGACGGGGGGGAACACTGAAGCTTTCTTT.

V usage is TRBV14 and J usage is TRBJ2-5; 7 nucleotides line up with TRBD2. The CDR3 has 15 residues. The germline V gene has CDR1 SGHDN and CDR2 FVKESK. The ends lost 4 bases at V and 9 bases at J; junction bases unmatched: 14. CDR3 loop: CASSLLGGGPRAQYF. CDR3 sequence (DNA): TGTGCCAGCAGCCTCCTTGGGGGGGGACCCCGGGCCCAGTACTTC.

This chain links TRBV12-3 or TRBV12-4 with TRBJ1-2, with a tentative D call TRBD1 (5 bases). The V end lost 3 bases, the J end lost 7 bases, and 9 bases lay between the germline ends. The CDR3 has 12 amino acids. As DNA, the CDR3 is TGTGCCAGCAGTTTCGGACAATTTGGCTACACCTTC. Amino acids: CASSFGQFGYTF.

This rearrangement joins TRBV5-4 to TRBJ2-5; TRBD2 matches at 10 bases. The CDR3 extends over 16 amino acids. Germline values: CDR1 SGHNT, CDR2 YYREEE (reference sequence). V lost 4 bases and J lost 2; bases outside the gene matches: 8. The CDR3 loop is CASSPGTSVGQETQYF. The CDR3, as DNA: TGTGCCAGCAGCCCAGGGACTAGCGTTGGACAAGAGACCCAGTACTTC. Using reference TRBV5-4 and TRBJ2-5 for the parts outside the CDR3, the full variable domain is ETGVTQSPTHLIKTRGQQVTLRCSSQSGHNTVSWYQQALGQGPQFIFQYYREEENGRGNFPPRFSGLQFPNYSSELNVNALELDDSALYLCASSPGTSVGQETQYFGPGTRLLVL.

The DNA for the CDR3 is TGTGCCAGCAGCCGCTCGGATGAGCAGTTCTTC. Translating gives CASSRSDEQFF. J is TRBJ2-1 and V is TRBV7-2; D unclear. The CDR3 runs to 11 residues. Germline CDR1 SGHTA, CDR2 FQGNSA. V was pared by 5 bases and J by 8 bases, with 7 bases between.

The rearrangement links TRBV15 to TRBJ2-5; 7 bases agree with TRBD2. The germline V gene has CDR1 LNHNV and CDR2 YYDKDF (reference sequence). The CDR3 covers 13 residues. The trim removed 2 bases at V and 4 bases at J, leaving 1 base unmatched. CDR3 bases: TGTGCCACCAGCAGATCGGGGGGAGAGACCCAGTACTTC. Translating it yields CATSRSGGETQYF.

Written as DNA, the CDR3 is TGCGCCAGCAGCCTTCGGACAGGGGGTTACGAGCAGTACTTC. It codes for CASSLRTGGYEQYF. The chain carries TRBV5-1 and TRBJ2-7, with 10 bases fitting TRBD1. The ends lost 4 bases at V and 4 bases at J; junction bases unmatched: 5. Germline lookup yields CDR1 SGHRS and CDR2 YFSETQ. This CDR3 region has 14 residues.

V is TRBV20-1 and J is TRBJ1-6; D remains unclear. This CDR3 has 11 amino acids. Trimming stripped 2 bases from V and 15 bases from J, with 11 bases between. The V gene's germline CDR1 is DFQATT and CDR2 SNEGSKA (reference sequence). The CDR3 DNA reads TGCAGTGCTAGAACCAACAGTCTCCTCCACTTT. This encodes CSARTNSLLHF.

This chain connects TRBV19 to TRBJ1-6, with 9 bases aligning to TRBD1. CDR3 size: 14 residues. The V gene end was trimmed by 6 bases and the J gene end by 7 bases; junction bases not matched to a gene: 4. Germline V lookup: CDR1 LNHDA, CDR2 SQIVND (reference sequence). The CDR3 nucleotides read TGTGCCAGTAGCTCTACAGGGGGCAATTCACCCCTCCACTTT. Protein sequence: CASSSTGGNSPLHF.

The gene calls are TRBV7-8 and TRBJ1-1; TRBD1 might be the D (6 bases). Germline CDR1 SGHVS, CDR2 FQNEAQ. The V and J ends lost 3 bases and 4 bases respectively, with 12 bases between them. The CDR3 spans 14 residues. CDR3: CASSFRTASTEAFF. The CDR3 DNA sequence: TGTGCCAGCAGCTTCAGGACAGCCAGCACTGAAGCTTTCTTT.

The chain joins TRBV2 to TRBJ1-5; 8 nucleotides line up with TRBD1. This CDR3 is built from 14 residues. Germline V gives CDR1 SNHLY, CDR2 FYNNEI. The J segment lost 1 base and the V segment lost 9 bases, leaving 5 bases of the junction unmatched. CDR3 nucleotide sequence: TGTGCCAGTGAGACAGGGGAGAGCAATCAGCCCCAGCATTTT. The encoded protein is CASETGESNQPQHF.

This chain connects TRBV14 to TRBJ2-7; a weak D match, TRBD1 (6 bases). V lost 4 bases and J 2 bases, leaving 15 bases between the germline ends. Germline V gene data show CDR1 as SGHDN and CDR2 as FVKESK. The CDR3 sequence is 15 residues long. The CDR3, as DNA: TGTGCCAGCAGCCGAGGGGGTGGGGTCACCTACGAGCAGTACTTC. It codes for CASSRGGGVTYEQYF.